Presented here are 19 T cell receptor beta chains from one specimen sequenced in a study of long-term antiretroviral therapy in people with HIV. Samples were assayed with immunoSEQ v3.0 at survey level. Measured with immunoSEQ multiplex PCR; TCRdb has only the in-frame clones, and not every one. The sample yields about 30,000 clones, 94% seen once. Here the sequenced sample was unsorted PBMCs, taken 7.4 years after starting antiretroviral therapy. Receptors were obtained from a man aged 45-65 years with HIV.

CDR3 region: CASSQRQNTEAFF. The DNA for the CDR3 is TGTGCCAGCAGTCAAAGACAGAACACTGAAGCTTTCTTT. The chain has TRBV6-1 and TRBJ1-1; no definite D call. The germline V and J ends were trimmed by 5 bases and 1 base, with 8 bases remaining between them. The CDR3 is made up of 13 amino acids. Germline V gene data show CDR1 as MNHNS and CDR2 as SASEGT.

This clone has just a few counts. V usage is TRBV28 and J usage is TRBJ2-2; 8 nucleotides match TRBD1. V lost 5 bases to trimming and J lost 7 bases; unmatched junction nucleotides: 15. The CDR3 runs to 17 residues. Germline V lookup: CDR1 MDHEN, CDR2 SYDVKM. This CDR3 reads CASSEIQGGDKGGELFF. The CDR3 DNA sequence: TGTGCCAGCAGTGAGATACAGGGGGGCGATAAAGGCGGGGAGCTGTTTTTT.

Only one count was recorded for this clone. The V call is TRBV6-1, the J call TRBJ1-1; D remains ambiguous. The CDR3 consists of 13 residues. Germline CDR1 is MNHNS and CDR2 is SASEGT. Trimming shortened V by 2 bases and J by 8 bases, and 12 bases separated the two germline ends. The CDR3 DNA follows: TGTGCCAGCAGTGAACCACCCGCACTCGAAGCTTTCTTT. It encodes CASSEPPALEAFF.

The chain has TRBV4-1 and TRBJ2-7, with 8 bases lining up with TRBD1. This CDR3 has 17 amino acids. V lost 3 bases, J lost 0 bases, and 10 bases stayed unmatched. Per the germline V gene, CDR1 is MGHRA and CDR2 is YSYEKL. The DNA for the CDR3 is TGCGCCAGCAGCCAGGGGTTTGGACAGGGCTACTCCTACGAGCAGTACTTC. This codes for CASSQGFGQGYSYEQYF.

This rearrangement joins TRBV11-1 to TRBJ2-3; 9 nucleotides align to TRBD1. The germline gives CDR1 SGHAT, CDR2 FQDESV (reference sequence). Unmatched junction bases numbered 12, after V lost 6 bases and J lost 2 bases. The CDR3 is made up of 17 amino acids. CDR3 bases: TGTGCCAGCAGACTTAAGAAGGGACAGGGCCTCACAGATACGCAGTATTTT. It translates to CASRLKKGQGLTDTQYF.

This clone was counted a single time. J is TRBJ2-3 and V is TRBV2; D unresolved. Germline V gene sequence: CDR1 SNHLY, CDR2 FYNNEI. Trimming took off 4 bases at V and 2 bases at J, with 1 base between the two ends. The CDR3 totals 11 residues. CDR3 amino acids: CASSVTDTQYF. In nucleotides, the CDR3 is TGTGCCAGCAGTGTCACAGATACGCAGTATTTT.

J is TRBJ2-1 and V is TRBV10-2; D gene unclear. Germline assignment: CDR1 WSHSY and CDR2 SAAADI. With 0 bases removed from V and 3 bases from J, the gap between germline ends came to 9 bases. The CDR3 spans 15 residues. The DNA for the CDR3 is TGCGCCAGCAGTGAGTCTGCGGTTTTCTACAATGAGCAGTTCTTC. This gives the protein CASSESAVFYNEQFF.

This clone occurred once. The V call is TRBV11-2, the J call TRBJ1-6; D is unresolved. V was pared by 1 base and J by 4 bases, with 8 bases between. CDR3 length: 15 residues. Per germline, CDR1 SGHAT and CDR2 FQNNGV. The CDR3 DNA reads TGTGCCAGCAGCTTAGTCCGCGGTTATAATTCACCCCTCCACTTT. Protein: CASSLVRGYNSPLHF. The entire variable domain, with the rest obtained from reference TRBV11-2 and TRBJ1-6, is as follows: EAGVAQSPRYKIIEKRQSVAFWCNPISGHATLYWYQQILGQGPKLLIQFQNNGVVDDSQLPKDRFSAERLKGVDSTLKIQPAKLEDSAVYLCASSLVRGYNSPLHFGNGTRLTVT.

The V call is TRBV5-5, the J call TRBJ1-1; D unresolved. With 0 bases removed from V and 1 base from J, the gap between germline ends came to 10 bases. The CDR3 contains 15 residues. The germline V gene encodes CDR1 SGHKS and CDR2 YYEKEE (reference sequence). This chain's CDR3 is CASSLVVVANTEAFF. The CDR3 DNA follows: TGTGCCAGCAGCTTGGTAGTGGTGGCGAACACTGAAGCTTTCTTT.

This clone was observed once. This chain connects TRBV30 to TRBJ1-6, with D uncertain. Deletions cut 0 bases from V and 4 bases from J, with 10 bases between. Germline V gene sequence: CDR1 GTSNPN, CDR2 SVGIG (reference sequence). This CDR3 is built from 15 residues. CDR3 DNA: TGTGCCTGGAGTGTGCCCAGTCCTTATAATTCACCCCTCCACTTT. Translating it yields CAWSVPSPYNSPLHF.

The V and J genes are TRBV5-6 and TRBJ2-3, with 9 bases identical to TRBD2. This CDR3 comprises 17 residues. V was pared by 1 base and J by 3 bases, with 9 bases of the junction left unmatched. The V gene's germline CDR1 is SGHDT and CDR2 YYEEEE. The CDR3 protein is CASSLRLAGIGTDTQYF. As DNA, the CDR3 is TGTGCCAGCAGCTTGAGGCTAGCGGGGATAGGGACAGATACGCAGTATTTT.

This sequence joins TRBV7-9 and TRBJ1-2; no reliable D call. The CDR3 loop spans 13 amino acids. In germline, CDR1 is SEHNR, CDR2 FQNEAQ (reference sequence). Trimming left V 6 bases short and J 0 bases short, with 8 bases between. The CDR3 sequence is CASSSPANYGYTF. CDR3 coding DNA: TGTGCCAGCAGTTCGCCGGCTAACTATGGCTACACCTTC.

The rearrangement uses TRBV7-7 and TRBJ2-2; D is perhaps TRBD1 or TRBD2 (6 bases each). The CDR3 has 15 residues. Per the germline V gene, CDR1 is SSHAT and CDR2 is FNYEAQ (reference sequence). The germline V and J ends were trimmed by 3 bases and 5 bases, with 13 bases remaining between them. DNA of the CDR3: TGTGCCAGCAGCTTTGAAACAGGGAGGACCGGGGAGCTGTTTTTT. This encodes CASSFETGRTGELFF.

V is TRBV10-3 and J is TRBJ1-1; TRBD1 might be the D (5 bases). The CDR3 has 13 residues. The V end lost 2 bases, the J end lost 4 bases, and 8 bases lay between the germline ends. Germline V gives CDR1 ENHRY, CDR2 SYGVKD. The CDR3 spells CAISEGAGTEAFF. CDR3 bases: TGTGCCATCAGTGAGGGGGCAGGCACTGAAGCTTTCTTT.

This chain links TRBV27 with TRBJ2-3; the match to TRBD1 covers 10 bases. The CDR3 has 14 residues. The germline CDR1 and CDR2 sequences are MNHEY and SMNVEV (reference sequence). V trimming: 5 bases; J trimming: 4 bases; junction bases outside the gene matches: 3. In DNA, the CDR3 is TGTGCCAGCAGTACTGGGACAGGGGCAGATACGCAGTATTTT. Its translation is CASSTGTGADTQYF.

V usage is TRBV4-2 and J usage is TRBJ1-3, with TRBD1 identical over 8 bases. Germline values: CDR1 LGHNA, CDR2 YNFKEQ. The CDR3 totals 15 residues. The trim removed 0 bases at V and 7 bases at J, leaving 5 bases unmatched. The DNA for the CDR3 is TGTGCCAGCAGCCAAGACAGGGGGCCCGGGAACACCATATATTTT. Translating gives CASSQDRGPGNTIYF.

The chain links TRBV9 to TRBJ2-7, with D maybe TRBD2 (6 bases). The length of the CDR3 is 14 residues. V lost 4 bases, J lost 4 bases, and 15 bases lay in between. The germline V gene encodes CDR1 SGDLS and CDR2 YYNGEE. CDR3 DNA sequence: TGTGCCAGCAGCCCAGGAGGGCTTCAATACGAGCAGTACTTC. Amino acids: CASSPGGLQYEQYF.

DNA of the CDR3: TGTGCCAGCAGTTACTCGCAGGGGTCCAATCAGCCCCAGCATTTT. Translating it yields CASSYSQGSNQPQHF. The chain is built from TRBV6-6 and TRBJ1-5; D possibly corresponds to TRBD1 (6 bases). The germline V gene encodes CDR1 MNHNY and CDR2 SVGAGI (reference sequence). The V end was cut by 0 bases, the J end by 3 bases, with 9 bases between. This CDR3 region has 15 residues.

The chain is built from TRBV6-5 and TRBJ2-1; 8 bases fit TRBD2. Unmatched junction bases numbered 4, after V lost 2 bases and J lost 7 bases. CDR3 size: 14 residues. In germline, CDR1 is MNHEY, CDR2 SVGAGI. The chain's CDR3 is CASSYPGGRNEQFF. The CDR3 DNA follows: TGTGCCAGCAGTTACCCGGGGGGGCGGAATGAGCAGTTCTTC.